Below, 26 T cell receptor beta chains from the same sample are listed, as sequenced in a study of shared clonotypes between healthy human individuals. CD8 cells regarded as naive lacked CD45RO, were positively chosen for CCR7, and omitted terminally differentiated effector memory CD45RA+ cells. TCRdb's copy holds only in-frame clones and misses some; the assay was immunoSEQ multiplex PCR. There are about 2.2 million clones in the sample; 90% to 95% occur only once, and under 2% lies in the top ten. Specimen: naive CD8+ T cells from PBMCs. Receptor source: a man younger than 35 in good health. Some clones in this sample may be carry-over from other donors' samples.

This clone was observed a few times. The chain carries TRBV18 and TRBJ2-7; D is perhaps TRBD1 or TRBD2 (5 bases each). The ends were cut back, 1 base at V and 2 bases at J, with 9 bases in the middle. This CDR3 spans 14 amino acids. Germline V gives CDR1 KGHSH, CDR2 LQKENI. In nucleotides, the CDR3 is TGTGCCAGCTCACCACTTGGGGGTACCTACGAGCAGTACTTC. Translation gives CASSPLGGTYEQYF.

V usage is TRBV4-1 and J usage is TRBJ1-2, with 9 nucleotides matching TRBD1. The V gene's germline CDR1 is MGHRA and CDR2 YSYEKL. V lost 4 bases to trimming and J lost 7 bases; unmatched junction nucleotides: 7. The CDR3 extends over 14 amino acids. CDR3 nucleotide sequence: TGCGCCAGCAGCCCTAGACAGGGGGTGAGTGGCTACACCTTC. This sequence encodes CASSPRQGVSGYTF.

The V and J genes are TRBV5-1 and TRBJ2-7, with D possibly TRBD2 on 6 matching bases. Trimming took 2 bases from V and 3 from J, leaving 12 bases between them. The CDR3 has 14 residues. The germline gives CDR1 SGHRS, CDR2 YFSETQ. CDR3 sequence (DNA): TGCGCCAGCAGCTTTACAGACGGGGGCTACGAGCAGTACTTC. It is translated as CASSFTDGGYEQYF.

The chain recombines TRBV4-1 with TRBJ2-4; TRBD1 matches 9 bases. With V trimmed by 3 bases and J by 4 bases, 7 bases remained unmatched. This CDR3 comprises 16 residues. The germline CDR1 and CDR2 sequences are MGHRA and YSYEKL. The CDR3 protein is CASSHPQGASKNIQYF. CDR3 bases: TGCGCCAGCAGCCATCCACAGGGGGCATCTAAAAACATTCAGTACTTC.

As for this clone: The sample has other DNA sequences that encode this CDR3 too. The chain has TRBV27 and TRBJ2-7, with a possible D match to TRBD1 (6 bases). V lost 5 bases and J 0 bases, leaving 11 bases between the germline ends. This CDR3 comprises 14 residues. Germline V gene data show CDR1 as MNHEY and CDR2 as SMNVEV (reference sequence). In DNA form, the CDR3 reads TGTGCCAGCAGTCTCCTGACAGGCTCCTACGAGCAGTACTTC. Translating it yields CASSLLTGSYEQYF.

This chain connects TRBV27 to TRBJ1-1; D perhaps matches TRBD1 (5 bases). This CDR3 is built from 14 residues. V lost 6 bases, J lost 5 bases, and 16 bases lay in between. Germline-derived CDR1 and CDR2 are MNHEY and SMNVEV (reference sequence). Here the CDR3 reads CASREGVGITEAFF. CDR3 coding DNA: TGTGCCAGCAGGGAAGGGGTGGGGATTACTGAAGCTTTCTTT.

This clone was counted once. The chain employs TRBV15 and TRBJ2-7, with no clear D. CDR1 and CDR2 from the germline V gene are LNHNV and YYDKDF (reference sequence). The CDR3 is made up of 15 amino acids. With 0 bases removed from V and 0 bases from J, the gap between germline ends came to 9 bases. The CDR3 reads CATSRDKEASYEQYF. In DNA form, the CDR3 reads TGTGCCACCAGCAGAGATAAAGAGGCCTCCTACGAGCAGTACTTC.

The chain couples TRBV15 to TRBJ1-5; weak D call: TRBD1 (6 bases). Germline V CDR1 and CDR2: LNHNV, YYDKDF (reference sequence). Trimming took 7 bases from V and 7 from J, leaving 20 bases between them. The CDR3 consists of 15 residues. The CDR3 bases are TGTGCCACCACACAATCACAGGGACCAGGGCAGCCCCAGCATTTT. Encoded protein: CATTQSQGPGQPQHF.

This clone was observed a single time. The chain has TRBV4-1 and TRBJ1-1; D may be TRBD1 (5 bases). V lost 0 bases and J lost 4, with 15 bases in between. CDR1 and CDR2 from the germline V gene are MGHRA and YSYEKL. This CDR3 has 16 residues. The CDR3 DNA reads as TGCGCCAGCAGCCAAGATCAATGGGGGGACGGCACTGAAGCTTTCTTT. It translates to CASSQDQWGDGTEAFF.

The V call is TRBV27, the J call TRBJ2-3; 7 positions agree with TRBD1. Trimming at V came to 4 bases and at J to 2 bases, leaving 9 bases not matched to a gene. CDR3 length: 16 amino acids. The germline V gene encodes CDR1 MNHEY and CDR2 SMNVEV (reference sequence). CDR3 nucleotide sequence: TGTGCCAGCAGTTCTCGACAGGGCTACCTCACAGATACGCAGTATTTT. Translating it yields CASSSRQGYLTDTQYF.

The chain uses TRBV27 and TRBJ2-3; 11 nucleotides match TRBD2. V was pared by 3 bases and J by 0 bases, with 5 bases of the junction left unmatched. The CDR3 is 17 residues long. Per germline, CDR1 MNHEY and CDR2 SMNVEV (reference sequence). CDR3 in DNA: TGTGCCAGCAGTTTCCTGGGACTAGCGGCTAGCACAGATACGCAGTATTTT. It encodes CASSFLGLAASTDTQYF.

J is TRBJ1-2 and V is TRBV9; 9 bases are a match to TRBD1. V was clipped by 3 bases and J by 4 bases; unmatched bases: 7. CDR3 length: 15 amino acids. Looked up from germline, CDR1 is SGDLS and CDR2 is YYNGEE. Here the CDR3 DNA reads TGTGCCAGCAGCGAGGGACAGGGTATAGGCTATGGCTACACCTTC. Translation gives CASSEGQGIGYGYTF.

This clone was seen a handful of times. V is TRBV4-3 and J is TRBJ2-1; TRBD1 agrees at 7 bases. The CDR3 is 16 residues long. V shed 2 bases and J 10 bases; nucleotides not matched to a gene: 14. The germline V gene encodes CDR1 LGHNA and CDR2 YSLEER. CDR3 bases: TGCGCCAGCAGCCAATTGAGGGGGCAGGTCGGAAGCGAGCAGTTCTTC. It is translated as CASSQLRGQVGSEQFF.

The count of this clone is one. This chain connects TRBV5-4 to TRBJ2-1; 12 bases map to TRBD2. The CDR3 contains 16 residues. Germline CDR1 reads SGHNT; CDR2 reads YYREEE (reference sequence). The V segment lost 0 bases and the J segment 9 bases; nucleotides outside the gene matches: 7. This chain's CDR3 is CASSLGLAGGPGEQFF. The CDR3 DNA is TGTGCCAGCAGCTTGGGGCTAGCGGGAGGGCCGGGTGAGCAGTTCTTC.

This clone was seen once. J is TRBJ2-3 and V is TRBV28; maybe TRBD2 (6 bases). The CDR3 loop spans 15 amino acids. Germline lookup yields CDR1 MDHEN and CDR2 SYDVKM. With 5 bases removed from V and 0 bases from J, the gap between germline ends came to 12 bases. Here the CDR3 DNA reads TGTGCCAGCAGTGTGGACGGGAGTAGCACAGATACGCAGTATTTT. Translation: CASSVDGSSTDTQYF.

On this clone itself: The sample contains more than one DNA sequence encoding this CDR3. The chain has TRBV7-8 and TRBJ2-1; possibly TRBD1 for D (6 bases). The germline V and J ends were trimmed by 2 bases and 5 bases, with 7 bases remaining between them. CDR1 and CDR2 from the germline V gene are SGHVS and FQNEAQ. CDR3 size: 13 residues. CDR3 residues: CASSLYRDNEQFF. The CDR3 bases are TGTGCCAGCAGCTTATACAGGGACAATGAGCAGTTCTTC. The complete variable domain, with remaining parts taken from reference TRBV7-8 and TRBJ2-1, reads GAGVSQSPRYKVAKRGQDVALRCDPISGHVSLFWYQQALGQGPEFLTYFQNEAQLDKSGLPSDRFFAERPEGSVSTLKIQRTQQEDSAVYLCASSLYRDNEQFFGPGTRLTVL.

In DNA, the CDR3 is TGTGCCAGCAGTCTCCGACTCCCGGGGGAGCAGTACTTC. Protein sequence: CASSLRLPGEQYF. The gene calls are TRBV27 and TRBJ2-7; TRBD2 might be the D (5 bases). This CDR3 region has 13 residues. Trimming stripped 5 bases from V and 7 bases from J, with 15 bases between. Looked up from germline, CDR1 is MNHEY and CDR2 is SMNVEV (reference sequence).

The gene calls are TRBV27 and TRBJ1-5; TRBD1 matches at 8 bases. Germline V gene data show CDR1 as MNHEY and CDR2 as SMNVEV (reference sequence). The V gene end was trimmed by 3 bases and the J gene end by 6 bases; junction bases not matched to a gene: 7. CDR3 length: 15 residues. CDR3 bases: TGTGCCAGCAGTTTGCGACAGGGGAGTGGTCAGCCCCAGCATTTT. Residues: CASSLRQGSGQPQHF.

The chain employs TRBV11-2 and TRBJ2-1; TRBD2 matches at 8 bases. Germline V CDR1 and CDR2: SGHAT, FQNNGV. This CDR3 contains 16 residues. V dropped 2 bases and J dropped 5; count of bases not matched to a gene: 8. The CDR3 region is CASSLSYRREDNEQFF. The CDR3 coding sequence is TGTGCCAGCAGCTTATCCTATCGGCGGGAGGACAATGAGCAGTTCTTC. Supplemented by reference TRBV11-2 and TRBJ2-1, the full variable domain reads EAGVAQSPRYKIIEKRQSVAFWCNPISGHATLYWYQQILGQGPKLLIQFQNNGVVDDSQLPKDRFSAERLKGVDSTLKIQPAKLEDSAVYLCASSLSYRREDNEQFFGPGTRLTVL.

The genes are TRBV9 and TRBJ2-3; D is unresolved. The CDR3 consists of 16 residues. V was clipped by 4 bases and J by 1 base, with 16 bases between them. Germline CDR1 reads SGDLS; CDR2 reads YYNGEE. The CDR3 here is CASSQNRGHGTDTQYF. CDR3 coding DNA: TGTGCCAGCAGCCAGAACCGAGGCCACGGCACAGATACGCAGTATTTT.

The chain has TRBV28 and TRBJ2-2, with 9 bases identical to TRBD1. V trimming: 5 bases; J trimming: 5 bases; junction bases outside the gene matches: 6. The CDR3 length is 15 residues. Germline CDR1 and CDR2: MDHEN and SYDVKM. The CDR3 sequence is CASSPPGTGTGELFF. The CDR3 nucleotides are TGTGCCAGCAGTCCCCCCGGGACAGGGACCGGGGAGCTGTTTTTT.

Notes on this clone: The same CDR3 arises from other DNA sequences in this sample as well. V and J are TRBV7-6 and TRBJ2-2; TRBD2 is a possible D gene (6 bases). CDR3 length equals 14 residues. Germline CDR1 reads SGHVS; CDR2 reads FNYEAQ. The V end was cut by 5 bases, the J end by 1 base, with 8 bases between. The CDR3: CASSLGGNTGELFF. In DNA form, the CDR3 reads TGTGCCAGCAGCCTGGGGGGGAACACCGGGGAGCTGTTTTTT.

The chain carries TRBV11-2 and TRBJ2-1; TRBD2 matches 10 bases. Germline CDR1 SGHAT, CDR2 FQNNGV. The CDR3 is 17 amino acids. Germline trimming cut 7 bases from V and 4 bases from J; bases unmatched to any gene: 13. The CDR3 region has the DNA TGTGCCAGCACTAACCCCGGGCTAGCGGGGGCGTACAATGAGCAGTTCTTC. Its translation is CASTNPGLAGAYNEQFF.

The chain joins TRBV28 to TRBJ2-7; D unclear. The CDR3 is made up of 13 amino acids. Deletions cut 4 bases from V and 2 bases from J, with 9 bases between. CDR1 and CDR2 (germline): MDHEN, SYDVKM. The CDR3 coding sequence is TGTGCCAGCAGTTGGGGAACAACCTACGAGCAGTACTTC. Translated, it gives CASSWGTTYEQYF.

The rearrangement links TRBV7-3 to TRBJ2-1; D is undetermined. Deletions cut 2 bases from V and 3 bases from J, with 8 bases between. The CDR3 totals 14 residues. Germline CDR1 is SGHTA and CDR2 is FQGTGA. CDR3 nucleotides: TGTGCCAGCAGCTTATACCCCTACTACAATGAGCAGTTCTTC. It translates to CASSLYPYYNEQFF. Using reference TRBV7-3 and TRBJ2-1 for the parts outside the CDR3, the full variable domain is GAGVSQTPSNKVTEKGKYVELRCDPISGHTALYWYRQSLGQGPEFLIYFQGTGAADDSGLPNDRFFAVRPEGSVSTLKIQRTERGDSAVYLCASSLYPYYNEQFFGPGTRLTVL.

The chain carries TRBV7-9 and TRBJ2-7; 10 positions match TRBD2. This CDR3 comprises 13 residues. The germline gives CDR1 SEHNR, CDR2 FQNEAQ (reference sequence). The V gene end was trimmed by 4 bases and the J gene end by 5 bases; junction bases not matched to a gene: 2. The chain's CDR3 is CASSSGLADEQYF. The DNA for the CDR3 is TGTGCCAGCAGCTCCGGACTAGCGGACGAGCAGTACTTC.